The 26 T cell receptor beta chains in this list originate from one sample, sequenced in a study of blood T cell repertoires in COVID-19. The table came from immunoSEQ multiplex PCR; TCRdb's copy has only in-frame clones and leaves some out. Of approximately 97,000 clones in the sample, roughly nine tenths were seen once. The sample taken for sequencing was peripheral blood. These receptors originate from a man aged 55 to 70 with acute or convalescent COVID-19.

This clone was seen a few times. The chain recombines TRBV6-4 with TRBJ1-5; D is perhaps TRBD1 (6 bases). The CDR3 consists of 15 residues. The V and J ends lost 7 bases and 4 bases respectively, with 17 bases between them. In germline, CDR1 is MRHNA, CDR2 SNTAGT. CDR3 bases: TGTGCCAGCATTCTCCAGGGGAGTCGGAATCAGCCCCAGCATTTT. It yields the protein CASILQGSRNQPQHF.

The chain uses TRBV6-5 and TRBJ1-5; the match to TRBD1 covers 9 bases. The CDR3 has 15 amino acids. Germline V CDR1 and CDR2: MNHEY, SVGAGI. Losses at the gene ends were 6 bases for V and 4 bases for J; bases not matched to a gene: 7. CDR3 residues: CASRKRDRVNQPQHF. DNA for the CDR3: TGTGCCAGCAGGAAACGGGACAGGGTAAATCAGCCCCAGCATTTT.

The CDR3 coding sequence is TGTGCCAGCAGTTATGGTCGGGAGGGGACCACTGAAGCTTTCTTT. It yields the protein CASSYGREGTTEAFF. The chain carries TRBV6-5 and TRBJ1-1; TRBD1 is a possible D gene (5 bases). In germline, CDR1 is MNHEY, CDR2 SVGAGI. The germline V and J ends were trimmed by 3 bases and 4 bases, with 15 bases remaining between them. CDR3 length: 15 residues.

The CDR3 DNA reads as TGCGCCAGCAGCATACTAGCGGGGGAGACCCAGTACTTC. Protein: CASSILAGETQYF. The chain employs TRBV5-1 and TRBJ2-5; the match to TRBD2 covers 10 bases. V lost 4 bases and J lost 5; bases outside the gene matches: 2. The length of the CDR3 is 13 residues. Germline CDR1 reads SGHRS; CDR2 reads YFSETQ. The full variable domain, with the rest looked up from reference TRBV5-1 and TRBJ2-5, is KAGVTQTPRYLIKTRGQQVTLSCSPISGHRSVSWYQQTPGQGLQFLFEYFSETQRNKGNFPGRFSGRQFSNSRSEMNVSTLELGDSALYLCASSILAGETQYFGPGTRLLVL.

The chain recombines TRBV27 with TRBJ1-5, with 8 bases aligning to TRBD1. The CDR3 consists of 15 residues. The V segment lost 2 bases and the J segment 7 bases; nucleotides outside the gene matches: 7. CDR1 MNHEY and CDR2 SMNVEV come from the germline V gene (reference sequence). The CDR3 loop is CASSLQGAMAQPQHF. DNA for the CDR3: TGTGCCAGCAGTTTACAGGGGGCCATGGCGCAGCCCCAGCATTTT.

This clone was observed once. V gene TRBV20-1 combines with J gene TRBJ2-5; 7 bases match TRBD1. Trimming took 3 bases from V and 0 from J; bases not matched to a gene: 13. Germline V gene lookup returns CDR1 DFQATT and CDR2 SNEGSKA (reference sequence). The CDR3 is 17 residues long. CDR3 in amino acids: CSASGLGTDGYQETQYF. CDR3 sequence (DNA): TGCAGTGCTAGTGGACTTGGGACAGATGGGTACCAAGAGACCCAGTACTTC.

This chain links TRBV5-1 with TRBJ1-1; 12 bases agree with TRBD1. Germline loops: CDR1 SGHRS, CDR2 YFSETQ. Trimming removed 4 bases from V and 7 bases from J; junction bases left unmatched: 14. The CDR3 covers 17 residues. CDR3 protein: CASSQGQGAPSGGEAFF. The CDR3 DNA sequence: TGCGCCAGCAGCCAGGGACAGGGGGCCCCTTCGGGGGGTGAAGCTTTCTTT. Full variable domain (rest looked up from reference TRBV5-1 and TRBJ1-1): KAGVTQTPRYLIKTRGQQVTLSCSPISGHRSVSWYQQTPGQGLQFLFEYFSETQRNKGNFPGRFSGRQFSNSRSEMNVSTLELGDSALYLCASSQGQGAPSGGEAFFGQGTRLTVV.

This clone was recorded only once. The gene calls are TRBV19 and TRBJ1-4, with 8 bases fitting TRBD1. The J segment lost 2 bases and the V segment lost 4 bases, leaving 0 bases of the junction unmatched. From germline, CDR1 is LNHDA and CDR2 SQIVND (reference sequence). This CDR3 spans 14 amino acids. The CDR3 nucleotides read TGTGCCAGTAGTACAGGGGGCACTAATGAAAAACTGTTTTTT. Protein: CASSTGGTNEKLFF.

This chain links TRBV28 with TRBJ1-2; 7 positions agree with TRBD1. Germline-derived CDR1 and CDR2 are MDHEN and SYDVKM. This CDR3 is 14 amino acids long. J was trimmed by 7 bases and V by 7 bases; bases with no gene match: 12. As DNA, the CDR3 is TGTGCCAGCATCCGGGGACAGTCAGTCCGTGGCTACACCTTC. Translated, it gives CASIRGQSVRGYTF.

The CDR3 loop is CSVESRGSWGYTF. DNA of the CDR3: TGCAGCGTTGAGTCCAGGGGCAGCTGGGGCTACACCTTC. The J gene is TRBJ1-2, the V gene TRBV29-1; tentative D call: TRBD1 (6 bases). V was trimmed by 3 bases and J by 8 bases, leaving 16 bases between them. The CDR3 has 13 amino acids. CDR1 is SQVTM and CDR2 is ANQGSEA in the germline V gene.

V usage is TRBV6-5 and J usage is TRBJ1-4; D may be TRBD1 (6 bases). V lost 10 bases and J 7 bases, leaving 13 bases between the germline ends. The CDR3 has 12 residues. Germline CDR1 and CDR2: MNHEY and SVGAGI. The CDR3 spells CATGGAGEKLFF. The CDR3 DNA reads as TGTGCCACTGGGGGGGCCGGTGAAAAACTGTTTTTT.

The chain couples TRBV28 to TRBJ1-2; weak D call: TRBD1 (6 bases). The germline V and J ends were trimmed by 5 bases and 2 bases, with 15 bases remaining between them. Germline V CDR1 and CDR2: MDHEN, SYDVKM. The CDR3 is 15 residues long. CDR3 loop: CASSAPQGSNYGYTF. In DNA, the CDR3 is TGTGCCAGCAGTGCACCGCAGGGGTCCAACTATGGCTACACCTTC.

The CDR3, as DNA: TGTGCCAGCCGCCGATGGTCACAGGTTGTCTATGGCTACACCTTC. Its translation: CASRRWSQVVYGYTF. V gene TRBV2 combines with J gene TRBJ1-2; tentatively, D is TRBD1 (5 bases). The V end lost 8 bases, the J end lost 4 bases, and 20 bases lay between the germline ends. The CDR3 is 15 residues long. CDR1 is SNHLY and CDR2 is FYNNEI in the germline V gene.

The chain carries TRBV6-5 and TRBJ1-6, with D perhaps TRBD1 (6 bases). V lost 6 bases and J 7 bases, leaving 13 bases between the germline ends. CDR3 size: 14 residues. Germline assignment: CDR1 MNHEY and CDR2 SVGAGI. Written as DNA, the CDR3 is TGTGCCAGCAGCTCCGGGACACCCAATTCACCCCTCCACTTT. Its translation is CASSSGTPNSPLHF.

The rearrangement uses TRBV30 and TRBJ1-5; D gene unclear. CDR3 length equals 14 residues. V was pared by 0 bases and J by 0 bases, with 6 bases between. The germline CDR1 and CDR2 sequences are GTSNPN and SVGIG (reference sequence). CDR3 DNA: TGTGCCTGGAGTGTAGAGTCTAGCAATCAGCCCCAGCATTTT. Translating gives CAWSVESSNQPQHF.

The V and J genes are TRBV18 and TRBJ2-1; 10 positions match TRBD2. The junction had 21 bases not matched to a gene; V was cut back by 6 bases and J by 10 bases. Germline CDR1 KGHSH, CDR2 LQKENI. The CDR3 is made up of 18 amino acids. CDR3 in DNA: TGTGCCAGCTCGGCCGTGAGTAGCGGGGGGACCTCAGGTGTGGAGCAGTTCTTC. This gives the protein CASSAVSSGGTSGVEQFF.

The chain joins TRBV18 to TRBJ2-7, with 10 bases fitting TRBD1. CDR3 size: 15 residues. The junction had 9 bases not matched to a gene; V was cut back by 4 bases and J by 6 bases. Looked up from germline, CDR1 is KGHSH and CDR2 is LQKENI. The CDR3 here is CASSRTGTGVFEQYF. The CDR3 bases are TGTGCCAGCTCACGAACCGGGACAGGGGTTTTCGAGCAGTACTTC.

This chain uses TRBV2 with TRBJ2-1; weak D call: TRBD2 (6 bases). V lost 3 bases to trimming and J lost 9 bases, with 15 bases between them. CDR3 length equals 14 residues. From germline, CDR1 is SNHLY and CDR2 FYNNEI. CDR3 sequence (DNA): TGTGCCAGCAGTGAGGCGGGGTTTGGGGGTGAGCAGTTCTTC. The encoded protein is CASSEAGFGGEQFF.

This chain uses TRBV5-6 with TRBJ1-4; D is possibly TRBD1 (5 bases). Looked up from germline, CDR1 is SGHDT and CDR2 is YYEEEE. The CDR3 spans 17 residues. Trimming shortened V by 2 bases and J by 8 bases, and 22 bases separated the two germline ends. The CDR3: CASSLYRKLAVGEKLFF. In DNA, the CDR3 is TGTGCCAGCAGCTTATACAGGAAGTTGGCGGTGGGGGAAAAACTGTTTTTT.

V usage is TRBV2 and J usage is TRBJ2-5; weak D call: TRBD1 (5 bases). This CDR3 spans 15 amino acids. Germline V gives CDR1 SNHLY, CDR2 FYNNEI. The V and J ends lost 1 base and 5 bases respectively, with 14 bases between them. In nucleotides, the CDR3 is TGTGCCAGCAGTGAAGGGTCAGGGTATGAGGAGACCCAGTACTTC. Amino acid sequence: CASSEGSGYEETQYF.

This CDR3 reads CAAAGPANYGYTF. The CDR3 nucleotides read TGTGCCGCTGCAGGGCCAGCTAACTATGGCTACACCTTC. The chain carries TRBV3-1 (or the pseudogene TRBV3-2) and TRBJ1-2; tentative D call: TRBD1 (5 bases). The CDR3 consists of 13 residues. CDR1 and CDR2 from the germline V gene are LGHDT and YNNKEL (reference sequence). V gave up 11 bases and J gave up 0 bases, with 13 bases separating them.

The CDR3 reads CASSSGQRVTEAFF. For the CDR3, the DNA is TGTGCCAGCAGTAGTGGACAGCGAGTCACTGAAGCTTTCTTT. The rearrangement joins TRBV6-5 to TRBJ1-1; D possibly corresponds to TRBD1 (6 bases). The CDR3 covers 14 residues. Trimming cost V 5 bases and J 4 bases, with 14 bases left between them. Per germline, CDR1 MNHEY and CDR2 SVGAGI.

The rearrangement joins TRBV19 to TRBJ1-5; 8 bases line up with TRBD1. After removal of 2 bases from V and 6 bases from J, the junction contained 6 bases not matched to a gene. In germline, CDR1 is LNHDA, CDR2 SQIVND (reference sequence). CDR3 length: 15 residues. Written as DNA, the CDR3 is TGTGCCAGTAGTATACCGACAGGGGCGGGTCAGCCCCAGCATTTT. This translates into CASSIPTGAGQPQHF.

In DNA, the CDR3 is TGTGCCAGCAGCGTAGGACAGGGGGTAAGGGAGCTGTTTTTT. Amino acids: CASSVGQGVRELFF. The chain carries TRBV9 and TRBJ2-2; 9 bases align to TRBD1. The CDR3 sequence is 14 residues long. Unmatched junction bases numbered 3, after V lost 0 bases and J lost 9 bases. In germline, CDR1 is SGDLS, CDR2 YYNGEE. The whole variable domain, remainder taken from reference TRBV9 and TRBJ2-2, is DSGVTQTPKHLITATGQRVTLRCSPRSGDLSVYWYQQSLDQGLQFLIQYYNGEERAKGNILERFSAQQFPDLHSELNLSSLELGDSALYFCASSVGQGVRELFFGEGSRLTVL.

The chain carries TRBV11-2 and TRBJ1-1; 9 bases agree with TRBD1. The J segment lost 4 bases and the V segment lost 4 bases, leaving 1 base of the junction unmatched. The CDR3 contains 13 residues. Germline CDR1 is SGHAT and CDR2 is FQNNGV. The CDR3 loop is CASSSGQGTEAFF. The CDR3 nucleotides are TGTGCCAGCAGCTCGGGACAGGGCACTGAAGCTTTCTTT.

The chain joins TRBV7-9 to TRBJ2-5, with D possibly being TRBD2 (5 bases). The germline CDR1 and CDR2 sequences are SEHNR and FQNEAQ (reference sequence). The CDR3 has 14 amino acids. Trimming stripped 2 bases from V and 2 bases from J, with 9 bases between. In DNA, the CDR3 is TGTGCCAGCAGCTTAAATTCGGGACAAGAGACCCAGTACTTC. Its protein product is CASSLNSGQETQYF.